This T cell receptor beta chain was recorded in a study of blood T cells in healthy people across ages. The authors ran a second PCR of about 7 to 12 cycles using a sample-barcoded 5' primer and a J-beta primer mix. TCRdb analysed the 5' RACE reads with MiXCR anew, one entry per CDR3 protein. The sample records roughly 1.9 million distinct CDR3 sequences, about two fifths being singletons. Study-wide points: The study found more naive CD4+ cells and higher diversity in long-lived than aged donors.

CDR1 and CDR2 from the germline V gene are SGHTA and FQGNSA. Trimming cost V 4 bases and J 4 bases, with 25 bases left between them. The CDR3 contains 18 residues. About this clonotype itself: Antigen unknown.

This sequence originates from a human donor in good health. What was sequenced was blood. The J gene is TRBJ1-2, the V gene TRBV7-2; D not resolved. CDR3 protein: CASSSSPFSREQFYGYTF. DNA of the CDR3: TGTGCCAGCAGCTCCAGCCCCTTCTCGCGCGAGCAGTTCTATGGCTACACCTTC.